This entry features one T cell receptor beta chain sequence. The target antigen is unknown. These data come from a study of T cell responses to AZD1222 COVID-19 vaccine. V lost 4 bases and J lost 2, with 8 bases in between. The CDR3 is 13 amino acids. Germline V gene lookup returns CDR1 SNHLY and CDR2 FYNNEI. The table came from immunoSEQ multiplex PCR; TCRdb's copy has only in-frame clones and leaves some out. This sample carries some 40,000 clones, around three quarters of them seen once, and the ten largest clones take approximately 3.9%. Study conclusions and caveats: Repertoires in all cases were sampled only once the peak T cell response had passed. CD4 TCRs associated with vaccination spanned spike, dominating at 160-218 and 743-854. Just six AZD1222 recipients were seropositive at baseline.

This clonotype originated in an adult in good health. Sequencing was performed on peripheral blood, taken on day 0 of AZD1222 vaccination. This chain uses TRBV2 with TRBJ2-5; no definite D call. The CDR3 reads CASSVRRQETQYF. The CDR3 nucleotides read TGTGCCAGCAGTGTTAGGCGGCAAGAGACCCAGTACTTC.